This T cell receptor (beta chain) was identified in a study of T-cell reconstitution after alpha-beta-depleted transplantation in children. Study-wide results and limits: Newly produced T cells mostly accounted for T-cell counts and diversity one year post-transplant. Several hundred expanded graft clones reportedly supplied alpha-beta T cells about two months after transplant.

Researchers prepared the TCRbeta library using unique molecular identifiers, the study reports. Via MiXCR, TCRdb re-called the PCR reads, giving one row per CDR3 protein. The sample consists of 150,000 to 200,000 distinct CDR3 sequences, 5.5% to 7% of them appearing once. This clonotype was observed at least ten times. What it binds is unknown. Trimming at V came to 1 base and at J to 2 bases, leaving 5 bases not matched to a gene. Germline values: CDR1 MNHEY, CDR2 SMNVEV (reference sequence). This CDR3 comprises 15 residues. The TCR originated in a girl less than two years old with combined immunodeficiency, due to receive a stem cell transplant. This rearrangement joins TRBV27 to TRBJ2-7; TRBD1 matches 7 bases. Sequenced here: PBMCs, sampled before TCRalphabeta/CD19-depleted stem cell transplant. This CDR3 reads CASSLLGQSPYEQYF. The CDR3, as DNA: TGTGCCAGCAGTTTATTGGGACAGTCCCCCTACGAGCAGTACTTC.